What follows is one TCR beta chain and its context. Its target is unknown. The sample belongs to a study of T cells in localized non-small cell lung cancer. Broader study findings: Within adjacent lung there appeared a median around 55 of the top 100 tumor clones. Uninvolved neighboring lung showed the greatest T cell clonality, exceeding tumor.

Assay used: immunoSEQ multiplex PCR; TCRdb lists only in-frame clones, some missing. This table holds over 25,000 clones, 90% found once. The CDR3 has 16 residues. Looked up from germline, CDR1 is SGHDN and CDR2 is FVKESK. V lost 1 base and J 5 bases, leaving 14 bases between the germline ends. Sequencing used peripheral blood, obtained before any cancer treatment. The TCR originated in a woman aged 35 to 70 with stage I lung adenocarcinoma. The chain combines TRBV14 with TRBJ1-4, with D perhaps TRBD1 (5 bases). The CDR3 DNA sequence: TGTGCCAGCAGCCAAGGTGGCAGGGTCGTCAATGAAAAACTGTTTTTT. Amino acid sequence: CASSQGGRVVNEKLFF.